Included here is one TCR beta chain sequence, with context. Sequenced by immunoSEQ multiplex PCR; TCRdb stores in-frame clones only, minus some. The sample contains 60,000 or so clones, 80% to 85% of which appear only once. The data were taken from a study of OX40 agonist ivuxolimab in advanced cancers. The wider study: Hepatocellular carcinoma, melanoma, renal cell or head and neck cancer affected the dose-escalation patients.

Germline V gives CDR1 SGHDN, CDR2 FVKESK. The V and J ends lost 4 bases and 9 bases respectively, with 10 bases between them. CDR3 length: 12 residues. The sample consisted of CD4+ or CD8+ T cells sorted from blood, taken in a trial of the OX40 agonist ivuxolimab. This rearrangement joins TRBV14 to TRBJ1-3, with D uncertain. This sequence originates from an adult with an advanced solid tumor such as melanoma, head and neck, liver or kidney cancer. In DNA, the CDR3 is TGTGCCAGCAGCCCCTCAGCGCTCACCATATATTTT. This sequence encodes CASSPSALTIYF.